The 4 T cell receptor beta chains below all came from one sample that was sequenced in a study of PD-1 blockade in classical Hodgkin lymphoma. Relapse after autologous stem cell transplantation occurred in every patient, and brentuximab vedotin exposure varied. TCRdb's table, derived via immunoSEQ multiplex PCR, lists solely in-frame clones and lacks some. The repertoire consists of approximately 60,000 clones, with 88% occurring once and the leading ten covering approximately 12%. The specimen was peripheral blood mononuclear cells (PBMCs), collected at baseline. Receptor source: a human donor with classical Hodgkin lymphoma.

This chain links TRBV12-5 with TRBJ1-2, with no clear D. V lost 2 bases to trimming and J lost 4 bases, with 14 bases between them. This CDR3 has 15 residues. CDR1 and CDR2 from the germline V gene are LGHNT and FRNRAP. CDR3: CASGLSPRAGYGYTF. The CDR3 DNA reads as TGTGCTAGTGGTTTGTCCCCAAGGGCAGGCTATGGCTACACCTTC.

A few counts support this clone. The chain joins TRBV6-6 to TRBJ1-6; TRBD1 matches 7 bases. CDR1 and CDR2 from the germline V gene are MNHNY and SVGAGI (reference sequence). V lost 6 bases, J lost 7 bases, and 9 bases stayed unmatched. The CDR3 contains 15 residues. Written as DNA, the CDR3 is TGTGCCAGCAGAACCACAGGGGCCGCCAATTCACCCCTCCACTTT. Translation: CASRTTGAANSPLHF.

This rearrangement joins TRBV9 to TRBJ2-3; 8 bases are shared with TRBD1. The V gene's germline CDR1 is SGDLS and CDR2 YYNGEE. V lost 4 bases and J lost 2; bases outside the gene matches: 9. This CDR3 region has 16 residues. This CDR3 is CASSLRTGRYTDTQYF. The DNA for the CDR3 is TGTGCCAGCAGCCTCAGGACAGGGCGATACACAGATACGCAGTATTTT.

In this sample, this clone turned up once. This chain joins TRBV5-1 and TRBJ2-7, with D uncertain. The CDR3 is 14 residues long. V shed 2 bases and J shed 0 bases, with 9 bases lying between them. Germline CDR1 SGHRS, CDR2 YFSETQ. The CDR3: CASSLGWSSYEQYF. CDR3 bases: TGCGCCAGCAGCTTAGGGTGGAGCTCCTACGAGCAGTACTTC.